This T cell receptor (beta chain) was identified in a study of T cell responses to AZD1222 COVID-19 vaccine. Germline V gives CDR1 MNHEY, CDR2 SMNVEV (reference sequence). The V and J ends lost 3 bases and 1 base respectively, with 10 bases between them. The CDR3 totals 14 residues. TCRdb keeps only in-frame clones here, not all; method: immunoSEQ multiplex PCR. The sample consists of 150,000 or so clones, roughly 92% of them appearing once. The receptor was derived from an adult who received the AZD1222 COVID-19 vaccine. J is TRBJ2-7 and V is TRBV27; D gene uncertain. Sequences were derived from peripheral blood, sampled 28 days after the second AZD1222 dose. DNA for the CDR3: TGTGCCAGCAGTTTGTCCCCACTTTCCTACGAGCAGTACTTC. This translates into CASSLSPLSYEQYF.